The clone carrying this T cell receptor beta chain was observed a handful of times. Its antigen is currently unknown. These data come from a study of identical twins. Study-wide results and caveats: The analysis was cross-sectional rather than longitudinal within donors.

Germline trimming cut 5 bases from V and 0 bases from J; bases unmatched to any gene: 6. This CDR3 is built from 16 residues. Germline CDR1 is MGHDK and CDR2 is SYGVNS. Unique molecular identifiers were present on cDNA, and template switching added a universal primer site. TCRdb redid the calling of the 5' RACE reads with MiXCR, one entry per CDR3 protein. This table has around 1.7 million distinct CDR3 sequences, about 30% appearing once. The genes are TRBV25-1 and TRBJ2-7; TRBD2 matches at 11 bases. The sequencing input was cord blood. The sequence was collected from a newborn girl in good health. Here the CDR3 DNA reads TGTGCCAGCAGTCCTCGACTAGCGGGGACCTCCTACGAGCAGTACTTC. Translated: CASSPRLAGTSYEQYF.